Listed here is a single T cell receptor (beta chain). Measured with immunoSEQ multiplex PCR; TCRdb has only the in-frame clones, and not every one. The sample includes 65,000 to 75,000 clones, roughly 84% of them seen just once. Germline V gives CDR1 LNHDA, CDR2 SQIVND (reference sequence). The CDR3 loop spans 15 amino acids. The J segment lost 8 bases and the V segment lost 6 bases, leaving 13 bases of the junction unmatched. The data belong to a study of control samples from healthy donors and cancer patients. V gene TRBV19 combines with J gene TRBJ2-1; 7 bases match TRBD2. Sequencing used blood. The TCR comes from a woman aged 45-60 years in good health. CDR3 sequence (DNA): TGTGCCAGTAGACCCTCTAGCGGTATAAAGGATGAGCAGTTCTTC. This gives the protein CASRPSSGIKDEQFF. Together with reference TRBV19 and TRBJ2-1, the CDR3 gives the full variable domain: DGGITQSPKYLFRKEGQNVTLSCEQNLNHDAMYWYRQDPGQGLRLIYYSQIVNDFQKGDIAEGYSVSREKKESFPLTVTSAQKNPTAFYLCASRPSSGIKDEQFFGPGTRLTVL.